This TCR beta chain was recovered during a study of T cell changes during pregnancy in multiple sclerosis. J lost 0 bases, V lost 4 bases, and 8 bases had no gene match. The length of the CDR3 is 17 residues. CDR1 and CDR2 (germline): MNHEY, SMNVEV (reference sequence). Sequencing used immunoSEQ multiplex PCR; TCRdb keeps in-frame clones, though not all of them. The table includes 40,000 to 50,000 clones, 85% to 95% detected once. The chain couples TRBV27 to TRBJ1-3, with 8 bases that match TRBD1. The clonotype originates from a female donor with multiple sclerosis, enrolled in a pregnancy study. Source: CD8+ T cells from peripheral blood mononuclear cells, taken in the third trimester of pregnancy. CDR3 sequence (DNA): TGTGCCAGCAGTTCCGGACAGGGTACACTCTCTGGAAACACCATATATTTT. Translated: CASSSGQGTLSGNTIYF.